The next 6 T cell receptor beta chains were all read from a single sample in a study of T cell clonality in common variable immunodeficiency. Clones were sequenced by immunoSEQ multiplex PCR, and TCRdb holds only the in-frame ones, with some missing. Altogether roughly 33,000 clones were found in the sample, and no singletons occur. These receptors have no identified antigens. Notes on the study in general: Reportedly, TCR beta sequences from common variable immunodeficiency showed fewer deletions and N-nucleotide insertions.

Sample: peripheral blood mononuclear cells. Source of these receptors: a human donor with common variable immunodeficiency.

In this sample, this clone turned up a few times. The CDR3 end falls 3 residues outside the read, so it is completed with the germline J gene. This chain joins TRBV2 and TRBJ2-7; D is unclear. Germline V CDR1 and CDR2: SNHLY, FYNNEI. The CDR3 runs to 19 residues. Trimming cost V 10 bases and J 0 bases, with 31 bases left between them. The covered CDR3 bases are TGTGCCACCTCAACGCCGACAACCAGTGAATCAAGGGTCTCCTACGAG. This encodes CATSTPTTSESRVSYE. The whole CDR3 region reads CATSTPTTSESRVSYEQYF. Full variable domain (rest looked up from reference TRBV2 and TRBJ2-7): EPEVTQTPSHQVTQMGQEVILRCVPISNHLYFYWYRQILGQKVEFLVSFYNNEISEKSEIFDDQFSVERPDGSNFTLKIRSTKLEDSAMYFCATSTPTTSESRVSYEQYFGPGTRLTVT.

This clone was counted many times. The CDR3 loop is CASSWRGFPIASVANTGELFF. Incomplete CDR3 DNA: TGTGCCAGTAGTTGGCGGGGTTTCCCAATCGCCTCAGTCGCGAACACCGGGGAG. The chain employs TRBV19 and TRBJ2-2; a possible D gene is TRBD2 (6 bases). The read falls 3 residues short of the CDR3 end, and the missing part is taken from the germline J gene. Germline V gene data show CDR1 as LNHDA and CDR2 as SQIVND (reference sequence). V shed 5 bases and J shed 0 bases, with 28 bases lying between them. The CDR3 extends over 21 amino acids.

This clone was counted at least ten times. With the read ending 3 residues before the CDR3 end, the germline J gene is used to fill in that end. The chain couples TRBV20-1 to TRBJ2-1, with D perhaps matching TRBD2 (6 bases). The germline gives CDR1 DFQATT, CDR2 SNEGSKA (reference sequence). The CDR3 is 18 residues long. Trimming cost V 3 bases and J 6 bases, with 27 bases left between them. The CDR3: CSASSLPGETEEGNEQFF. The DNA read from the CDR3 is TGCAGTGCTAGTTCCCTGCCCGGCGAGACGGAGGAGGGCAATGAG.

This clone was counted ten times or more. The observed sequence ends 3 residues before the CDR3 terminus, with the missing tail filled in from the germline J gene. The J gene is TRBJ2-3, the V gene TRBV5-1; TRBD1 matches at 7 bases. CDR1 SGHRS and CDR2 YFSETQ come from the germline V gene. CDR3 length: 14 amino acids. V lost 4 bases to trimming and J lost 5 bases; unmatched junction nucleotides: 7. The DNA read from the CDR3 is TGCGCCAGCAGCCGGGGACAGCCCGTAGATACG. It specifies CASSRGQPVDT. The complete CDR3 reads CASSRGQPVDTQYF.

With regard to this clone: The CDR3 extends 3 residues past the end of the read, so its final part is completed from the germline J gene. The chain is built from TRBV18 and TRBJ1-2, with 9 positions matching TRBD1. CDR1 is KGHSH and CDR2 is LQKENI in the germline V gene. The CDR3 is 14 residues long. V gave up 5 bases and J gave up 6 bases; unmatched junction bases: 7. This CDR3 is CASSTIGQGNGYTF. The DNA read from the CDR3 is TGTGCCAGCTCAACCATCGGACAGGGGAATGGC.

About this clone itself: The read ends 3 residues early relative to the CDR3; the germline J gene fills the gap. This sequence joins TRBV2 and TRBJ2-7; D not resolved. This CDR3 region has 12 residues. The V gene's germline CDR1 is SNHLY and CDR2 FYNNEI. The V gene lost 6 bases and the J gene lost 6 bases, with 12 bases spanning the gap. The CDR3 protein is CASRAVISEQYF. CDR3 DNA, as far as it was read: TGTGCCAGCAGGGCCGTCATTTCCGAG.